One T cell receptor (beta chain) is described in this entry. The data derive from a study of technical replicates of blood from several donors. Germline V lookup: CDR1 SNHLY, CDR2 FYNNEI. The CDR3 spans 11 residues. Trimming at V came to 10 bases and at J to 10 bases, leaving 6 bases not matched to a gene. The assay was immunoSEQ multiplex PCR, and TCRdb's table has in-frame clones only and misses some. The sample consists of approximately 81,000 clones, 96% of them appearing once. Material for sequencing was T cells isolated from PBMCs. The sequence came from a human donor in good health. This chain links TRBV2 with TRBJ1-4; the match to TRBD1 covers 7 bases. CDR3 region: CATNRGGKLFF. The CDR3 nucleotides are TGTGCCACCAACAGGGGTGGAAAACTGTTTTTT.